The 3 T cell receptor beta chains reported below all come from one sample, sequenced in a study of blood T cell repertoires in COVID-19. The repertoire was sequenced with immunoSEQ multiplex PCR; TCRdb's copy has only in-frame clones and lacks some. The table has 150,000 to 200,000 clones, about 80% seen once. Sequencing input: peripheral blood. Every receptor here comes from a man in his sixties with acute or convalescent COVID-19.

The gene calls are TRBV6-2 or TRBV6-3 and TRBJ2-4, with 9 bases identical to TRBD2. V lost 5 bases, J lost 10 bases, and 15 bases stayed unmatched. The CDR3 is made up of 16 amino acids. Per the germline V gene, CDR1 is MNHEY and CDR2 is SVGEGT. The CDR3, as DNA: TGTGCCAGCAGTACATCTCGGCTAGAGACTAGCGGTATTCAGTACTTC. Amino acid sequence: CASSTSRLETSGIQYF.

This clone was detected once. V and J are TRBV12-3 or TRBV12-4 and TRBJ1-2, with TRBD1 matching over 7 bases. The CDR3 runs to 12 residues. The trim removed 7 bases at V and 5 bases at J, leaving 4 bases unmatched. The CDR3: CASKRQGYGYTF. CDR3 bases: TGTGCCAGCAAGAGACAGGGATATGGCTACACCTTC.

The chain carries TRBV6-5 and TRBJ2-3; 12 bases align to TRBD2. This CDR3 region has 15 residues. The ends lost 6 bases at V and 3 bases at J; junction bases unmatched: 4. Per the germline V gene, CDR1 is MNHEY and CDR2 is SVGAGI. The CDR3 DNA reads as TGTGCCAGCAGAAGTACTAGCGGGGGGACAGATACGCAGTATTTT. Encoded protein: CASRSTSGGTDTQYF.